This section outlines one T cell receptor beta chain sequence together with its context. The target antigen is unknown. These donors were members of the roughly 120-subject validation cohort, a group separate from the approximately 670-subject first cohort. The data stem from a study of cytomegalovirus exposure and HLA in healthy donors. Study-level points and caveats: A few chains linked to CMV were shown in vitro to be specific for CMV antigens. In a later analysis, first-cohort TCR clusters were found to tend to co-occur in the approximately 120 validation repertoires.

Assay: immunoSEQ multiplex PCR; the TCRdb copy retains only in-frame clones and omits some. This table has over 120,000 clones, about 94% appearing once. After removal of 1 base from V and 5 bases from J, the junction contained 11 bases not matched to a gene. Looked up from germline, CDR1 is MGHRA and CDR2 is YSYEKL. The CDR3 loop spans 18 amino acids. The sample was PBMCs. The chain has TRBV4-1 and TRBJ2-5, with TRBD2 matching 12 bases. This receptor was identified in a man younger than 35 in good health and CMV-seropositive. In DNA form, the CDR3 reads TGCGCCAGCAGCCAAGTCCCCAGAGCTAGCGGGAGGGGGGAGACCCAGTACTTC. Protein sequence: CASSQVPRASGRGETQYF.